This is a list of T cell receptor beta chains from one sample in a study of blood T cell repertoires in COVID-19. Using immunoSEQ multiplex PCR, the repertoire was profiled, and TCRdb retains in-frame clones only, with some absent. The data show 150,000 to 200,000 clones, with approximately 82% seen just once and 13% to 15% held by the top ten. The specimen sequenced was PBMCs or T cells enriched from blood (not recorded which). These receptors were collected from a man in his forties or fifties who had recovered from COVID-19. CDR3s include the opening cysteine and the closing phenylalanine or tryptophan. A D gene is named only where the DNA matches it firmly. The listing skips clone size in some rows; elsewhere it reads once, few, many or a size class.

>TRBV7-6|TRBJ2-5|-|-
TGTGCCAGCAGCTTAGGACGGGAGTATTGGGAGACCCAGTACTTC
CASSLGREYWETQYF
>TRBV5-6|TRBJ1-2|-|TRBD1
TGTGCCAGCAGCTTGGTGGGCACAGGGGGCATTAGGAACTATGGCTACACCTTC
CASSLVGTGGIRNYGYTF
>TRBV6-6|TRBJ1-2|-|TRBD1
TGTGCCAGCAGACTCCTGACAGGGAACTATGGCTACACCTTC
CASRLLTGNYGYTF
>TRBV5-1|TRBJ1-3|-|-
TGCGCCAGCAGCTTGGTGGATCCGGGATTAGGATCCGGAAACACCATATATTTT
CASSLVDPGLGSGNTIYF
>TRBV27|TRBJ1-5|few|TRBD1
TGTGCCAGCAGATCGACAGGGGGGCCAAATCAGCCCCAGCATTTT
CASRSTGGPNQPQHF
>TRBV4-1|TRBJ2-7|-|TRBD2
TGCGCCAGCAGCCCCACTACTAGCGGGGGGCCGTACGAGCAGTACTTC
CASSPTTSGGPYEQYF
>TRBV19|TRBJ1-2|-|TRBD1
TGTGCCAGTAGTACCCATGGACAGGGGGCAACTTATGGCTACACCTTC
CASSTHGQGATYGYTF
>TRBV3-1/TRBV3-2|TRBJ2-1|-|TRBD2
TGTGCCAGCAGCCAAGCGTTCGTAGCGGGGGGGCGTGATGAGCAGTTCTTC
CASSQAFVAGGRDEQFF
>TRBV7-6|TRBJ2-3|-|-
TGTGCCAGCAGCCTGGGGGCCAGGGATACGCAGTATTTT
CASSLGARDTQYF
>TRBV24-1|TRBJ2-5|-|TRBD2
TGTGCCACCAGTGACCATAGCGGGGGCCAAGAGACCCAGTACTTC
CATSDHSGGQETQYF
>TRBV25-1|TRBJ1-2|-|TRBD1
TGTGCCAGCAGTAACACAGGGGACTATGGCTACACCTTC
CASSNTGDYGYTF
>TRBV5-1|TRBJ2-7|many|TRBD1
TGCGCCAGCAGCTTAACGGCAGGGGGCGGGTACGAGCAGTACTTC
CASSLTAGGGYEQYF
>TRBV13|TRBJ2-7|-|TRBD1
TGTGCCAGCAGCTTAGGGGGACAGGGGGCTTTCGAGCAGTACTTC
CASSLGGQGAFEQYF
>TRBV11-2|TRBJ2-2|-|-
TGTGCCAGCAGCCAGGGACAACTCACCGGGGAGCTGTTTTTT
CASSQGQLTGELFF
>TRBV5-1|TRBJ2-7|-|TRBD1
TGCGCCAGCAGCACTGGACAGGGCTACGAGCAGTACTTC
CASSTGQGYEQYF
>TRBV6-5|TRBJ1-3|-|-
TGTGCCAGCAGTTACTCCCGGGAGTTCTCTGGAAACACCATATATTTT
CASSYSREFSGNTIYF
>TRBV5-1|TRBJ2-2|few|-
TGCGCCAGCAGCTTGACTGGGCCCGGGGAGCTGTTTTTT
CASSLTGPGELFF
>TRBV6-2/TRBV6-3|TRBJ1-2|-|-
TGTGCCAGCAGTTACTCGCTCACAGACCGGAGGGCTTATGGCTACACCTTC
CASSYSLTDRRAYGYTF
>TRBV4-1|TRBJ2-1|-|-
TGCGCCAGCAGCCAAGATCGGGGTACTGAGCAGTTCTTC
CASSQDRGTEQFF
>TRBV6-1|TRBJ1-5|once|-
TGTGCCAGCAGTGAAGAGAGGCAGGGCTATCAGCCCCAGCATTTT
CASSEERQGYQPQHF